The entry below describes one T cell receptor beta chain. Its antigen is not identified. Germline-derived CDR1 and CDR2 are LGHDT and YNNKEL (reference sequence). The CDR3 sequence is 14 residues long. V shed 4 bases and J shed 10 bases, with 17 bases lying between them. Sample time point: sample taken at primary tumor resection. These data originate in a study of spatial heterogeneity in lung cancer. Overall study results and limits: Within tumors, counts of expanded alpha and beta TCRs tracked tumor mutation counts.

TCRdb reprocessed the 5' RACE reads with MiXCR, giving one entry per CDR3 protein. The profile shows approximately 18,000 distinct CDR3 sequences, about 5.8% of them singletons. The origin of this receptor is a female donor with early-stage non-small cell lung cancer. J is TRBJ2-1 and V is TRBV3-1; possibly TRBD2 for D (5 bases). The sequenced sample was lung tumor tissue, obtained at surgery. The CDR3, as DNA: TGTGCCAGCAGCCTCCTAGCCCGTATTCAGGAGCAGTTCTTC. This encodes CASSLLARIQEQFF.